This T cell receptor (beta chain) was found in a study of cytomegalovirus exposure and HLA in healthy donors. General observations from the study: The authors listed over 150 TCR beta chains as cytomegalovirus-associated. Presence/absence analyses rested on an assumption that sequencing depth was roughly uniform across donors.

PCR amplification relied on 60 Vbeta primers (plus 13 Jbeta primers). Original methodology: There were around 80 million unique TCR beta chains by a later count, and 10 million to 12 million of them were shared. Sequenced by immunoSEQ multiplex PCR; TCRdb stores in-frame clones only, minus some. The DNA gave D and trimming, while V, J and clone size come from that table. Altogether some 150,000 clones are present, roughly 81% being singletons, with the ten largest covering 1.6%. As for this clone: Its cognate antigen is unknown.

Germline lookup yields CDR1 SGHRS and CDR2 YFSETQ. V lost 2 bases and J 1 base, leaving 24 bases between the germline ends. The CDR3 contains 19 residues. The source material was PBMCs. The TCR originated in a female donor in good health and CMV-seronegative. The chain couples TRBV5-1 to TRBJ1-2, with D possibly being TRBD1 (5 bases). Here the CDR3 DNA reads TGCGCCAGCAGCTTTTTAGGAGGGAGGGGCAAGACGAATAACTATGGCTACACCTTC. It translates to CASSFLGGRGKTNNYGYTF. Full variable domain (missing parts from reference TRBV5-1 and TRBJ1-2): KAGVTQTPRYLIKTRGQQVTLSCSPISGHRSVSWYQQTPGQGLQFLFEYFSETQRNKGNFPGRFSGRQFSNSRSEMNVSTLELGDSALYLCASSFLGGRGKTNNYGYTFGSGTRLTVV.